This T cell receptor (beta chain) was retrieved from a study of cytomegalovirus exposure and HLA in healthy donors. This CDR3 region has 18 residues. Trimming removed 3 bases from V and 3 bases from J; junction bases left unmatched: 15. Germline assignment: CDR1 SGHNT and CDR2 YENEEA. Profiled with immunoSEQ multiplex PCR; TCRdb holds only in-frame clones, not every one. This sample has about 240,000 clones; around 88% occur once, and the top ten carry around 1.2%. The clonotype was recovered from a woman younger than 45 in good health and CMV-seropositive. The V call is TRBV11-3, the J call TRBJ2-7; 9 nucleotides match TRBD1. Sequencing used PBMCs. Written as DNA, the CDR3 is TGTGCCAGCAGCTTCGGGACAGGGAAGGGTGCTAGTAGCTACGAGCAGTACTTC. Translated, it gives CASSFGTGKGASSYEQYF. The full variable domain, with the rest looked up from reference TRBV11-3 and TRBJ2-7, is EAGVVQSPRYKIIEKKQPVAFWCNPISGHNTLYWYLQNLGQGPELLIRYENEEAVDDSQLPKDRFSAERLKGVDSTLKIQPAELGDSAVYLCASSFGTGKGASSYEQYFGPGTRLTVT.